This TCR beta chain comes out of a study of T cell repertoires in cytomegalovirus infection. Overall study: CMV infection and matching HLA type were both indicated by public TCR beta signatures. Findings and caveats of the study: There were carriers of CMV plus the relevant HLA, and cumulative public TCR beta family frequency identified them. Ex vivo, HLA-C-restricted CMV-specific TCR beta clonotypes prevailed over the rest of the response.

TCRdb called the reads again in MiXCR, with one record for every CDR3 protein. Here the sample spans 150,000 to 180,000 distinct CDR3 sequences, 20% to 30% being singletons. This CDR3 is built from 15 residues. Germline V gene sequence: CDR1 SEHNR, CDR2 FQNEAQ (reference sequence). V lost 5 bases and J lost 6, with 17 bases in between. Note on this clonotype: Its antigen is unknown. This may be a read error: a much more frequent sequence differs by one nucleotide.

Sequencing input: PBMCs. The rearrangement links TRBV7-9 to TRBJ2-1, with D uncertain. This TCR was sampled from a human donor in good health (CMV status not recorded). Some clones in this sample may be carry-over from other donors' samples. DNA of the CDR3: TGTGCCAGCAGCAATCTTCTACGGACCTGCAATGAGCAGTTCTTC. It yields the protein CASSNLLRTCNEQFF. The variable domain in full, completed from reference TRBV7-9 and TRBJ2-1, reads DTGVSQNPRHKITKRGQNVTFRCDPISEHNRLYWYRQTLGQGPEFLTYFQNEAQLEKSRLLSDRFSAERPKGSFSTLEIQRTEQGDSAMYLCASSNLLRTCNEQFFGPGTRLTVL.